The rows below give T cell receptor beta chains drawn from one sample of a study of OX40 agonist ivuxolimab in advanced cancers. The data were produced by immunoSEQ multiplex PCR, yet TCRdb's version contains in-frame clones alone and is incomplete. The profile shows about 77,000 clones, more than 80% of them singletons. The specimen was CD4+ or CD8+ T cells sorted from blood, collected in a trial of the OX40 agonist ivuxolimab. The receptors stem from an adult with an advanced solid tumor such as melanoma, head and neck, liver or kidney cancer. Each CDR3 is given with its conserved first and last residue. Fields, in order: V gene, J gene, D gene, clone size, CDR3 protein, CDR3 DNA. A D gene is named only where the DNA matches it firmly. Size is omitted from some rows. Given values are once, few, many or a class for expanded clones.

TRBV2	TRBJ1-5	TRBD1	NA	CASRVDREGQPQHF	TGTGCCAGCAGAGTAGACAGGGAGGGCCAGCCCCAGCATTTT
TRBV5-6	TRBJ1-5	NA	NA	CASSRGRAQEQPQHF	TGTGCCAGCAGCCGCGGTAGGGCTCAGGAGCAGCCCCAGCATTTT
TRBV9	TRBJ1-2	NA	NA	CASSLWEGNYGYTF	TGTGCCAGCAGCCTCTGGGAGGGAAACTATGGCTACACCTTC
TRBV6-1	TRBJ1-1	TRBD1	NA	CASSVSDTGGSEAFF	TGTGCCAGCAGTGTGTCGGATACAGGGGGGAGTGAAGCTTTCTTT
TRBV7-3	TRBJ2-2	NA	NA	CASSDTGYTGELFF	TGTGCCAGCAGCGATACAGGGTACACCGGGGAGCTGTTTTTT
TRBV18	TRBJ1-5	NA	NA	CASSPQEGTANQPQHF	TGTGCCAGTTCACCTCAAGAGGGGACCGCCAATCAGCCCCAGCATTTT
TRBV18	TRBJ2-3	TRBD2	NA	CASSPRPPGEGRDTQYF	TGTGCCAGCTCACCACGGCCCCCCGGGGAGGGGAGGGATACGCAGTATTTT
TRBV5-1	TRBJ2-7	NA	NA	CASSPEGGLREQYF	TGCGCCAGCAGCCCCGAGGGGGGGTTGAGAGAGCAGTACTTC
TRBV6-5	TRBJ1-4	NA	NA	CASSRERGEKLFF	TGTGCCAGCAGTCGTGAAAGGGGTGAAAAACTGTTTTTT
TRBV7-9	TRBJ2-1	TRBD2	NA	CASGREVHLIYNEQFF	TGTGCCAGCGGGCGGGAGGTACACCTCATCTACAATGAGCAGTTCTTC
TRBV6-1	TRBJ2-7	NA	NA	CAASRQSGSYEQYF	TGTGCCGCCAGCCGACAGTCAGGCTCCTACGAGCAGTACTTC
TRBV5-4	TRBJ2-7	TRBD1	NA	CASSLRTGSYGEQYF	TGTGCCAGCAGCCTGCGGACAGGCTCCTACGGCGAGCAGTACTTC
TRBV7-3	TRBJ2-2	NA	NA	CASQSRLTGELFF	TGTGCCAGCCAAAGCCGTCTCACCGGGGAGCTGTTTTTT
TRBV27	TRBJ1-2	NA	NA	CASRGSGQRYGYTF	TGTGCCAGCAGGGGTTCCGGACAGCGTTATGGCTACACCTTC
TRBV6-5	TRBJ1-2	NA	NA	CASSVRGFDGYTF	TGTGCCAGCAGCGTCCGCGGGTTCGATGGCTACACCTTC
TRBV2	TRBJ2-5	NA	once	CAGDADQETQYF	TGTGCCGGAGACGCAGACCAAGAGACCCAGTACTTC
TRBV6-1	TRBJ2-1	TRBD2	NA	CAGGLAGVYDEQFF	TGTGCCGGTGGACTAGCGGGAGTCTACGATGAGCAGTTCTTC